A single sample gave rise to the 22 T cell receptor beta chains below, sequenced in a study of tumor-infiltrating lymphocytes in primary liver carcinoma. From around 500 ng total RNA, TCR beta cDNA was generated with a primer in the constant region. Nested multiplex PCR, run for three rounds with slightly modified ARM-PCR, yielded TCR beta libraries. Two initial PCR rounds of about 9 cycles each paired TRBV1-TRBV30 forward primers with a C-beta reverse primer. One entry per CDR3 protein, called by TCRdb with MiXCR from the multiplex PCR reads. The sample lists tens of thousands of distinct CDR3 sequences; around 77% were seen once. The tissue used was unsorted bulk material of about 19-33 mg. RNA and DNA were co-extracted from it with the AllPrep DNA/RNA mini kit. Sequenced material: liver tumor tissue from sampling region 5. Subset described: tumor region T5, tumor centre. Every receptor here comes from a man between 40 and 49 years old with primary liver carcinoma and hepatitis B virus infection.

Concerning this clonotype itself: The junction shows a germline mismatch at one end, possibly a read error. The chain employs TRBV7-3 and TRBJ2-1; 9 nucleotides align to TRBD1. The CDR3 is made up of 15 amino acids. Germline assignment: CDR1 SGHTA and CDR2 FQGTGA. This chain's CDR3 is CTSSPGTGSRNEQFF. The CDR3 DNA reads as TGTACCAGCAGCCCAGGGACAGGGAGTAGGAATGAGCAGTTCTTC.

A word on this clonotype: At one end, the junction sequence differs from germline, possibly due to a read error. The V and J genes are TRBV29-1 and TRBJ2-6; D possibly corresponds to TRBD1 (6 bases). The germline gives CDR1 SQVTM, CDR2 ANQGSEA. This CDR3 has 13 amino acids. The chain's CDR3 is CSVSGAGANVPTF. In DNA, the CDR3 is TGCAGCGTTTCAGGGGCCGGGGCCAACGTCCCGACTTTC. Supplemented by reference TRBV29-1 and TRBJ2-6, the full variable domain reads SAVISQKPSRDICQRGTSLTIQCQVDSQVTMMFWYRQQPGQSLTLIATANQGSEATYESGFVIDKFPISRPNLTFSTLTVSNMSPEDSSIYLCSVSGAGANVPTFGAGSRLTVL.

Comment on this clonotype: A read error may explain this, as a much larger clone is one base away. The genes are TRBV5-1 and TRBJ2-5; TRBD2 aligns across 7 bases. The CDR3 sequence is 16 residues long. Germline CDR1 SGHRS, CDR2 YFSETQ. Here the CDR3 DNA reads TGCGCCAGCGGCTTGTCGGGAGGTCTTCGCCAAGAGACCCAGTACTTC. Protein sequence: CASGLSGGLRQETQYF.

This clonotype was counted between two and nine times. A single base separates this from a much larger clone, so it may be a read error. V gene TRBV10-2 combines with J gene TRBJ2-7; no firm D call. The CDR3 is 13 residues long. Per the germline V gene, CDR1 is WSHSY and CDR2 is SAAADI. CDR3 sequence reads: CASSELPRYEQNF. CDR3 nucleotides: TGCGCCAGCAGTGAATTGCCCCGCTACGAGCAGAACTTC.

A word on this clonotype: At one of its ends the junction is not consistent with the germline gene, which may arise from a read error. The gene calls are TRBV5-6 and TRBJ1-1; D is possibly TRBD1 (5 bases). Germline V gives CDR1 SGHDT, CDR2 YYEEEE. The CDR3 is made up of 14 amino acids. CDR3: CASSSVGPNTETFF. CDR3 DNA sequence: TGTGCCAGCAGCTCCGTGGGACCAAACACTGAAACTTTCTTT.

As concerns this clonotype: The missing conserved phenylalanine or tryptophan at the end of this CDR3 makes a read error likely. V usage is TRBV4-2 and J usage is TRBJ2-7, with a possible D match to TRBD2 (6 bases). The germline V gene encodes CDR1 LGHNA and CDR2 YNFKEQ. The CDR3 totals 15 residues. CDR3 residues: CVSSQDKGSGYEQYL. Written as DNA, the CDR3 is TGTGTCAGCAGCCAAGATAAGGGTAGCGGCTACGAGCAGTACTTA.

The chain has TRBV9 and TRBJ1-1; possibly TRBD1 for D (6 bases). Germline lookup yields CDR1 SGDLS and CDR2 YYNGEE. The CDR3 is made up of 14 amino acids. Trimming stripped 6 bases from V and 10 bases from J, with 22 bases between. The CDR3 DNA sequence: TGTGCCAGCATCCCTCCCACAGGGATGGGTGTAGCTTTCTTT. It specifies CASIPPTGMGVAFF.

V and J are TRBV5-1 and TRBJ2-4; D possibly corresponds to TRBD2 (6 bases). Trimming cost V 2 bases and J 8 bases, with 14 bases left between them. Germline lookup yields CDR1 SGHRS and CDR2 YFSETQ. This CDR3 has 14 amino acids. The CDR3 loop is CASSFGGPIDIQYF. The CDR3 DNA is TGCGCCAGCAGCTTCGGGGGTCCCATAGACATTCAGTACTTC.

This chain uses TRBV4-3 with TRBJ2-1, with D perhaps TRBD2 (5 bases). The CDR3 is made up of 15 amino acids. The V and J ends lost 4 bases and 10 bases respectively, with 20 bases between them. Germline CDR1 and CDR2: LGHNA and YSLEER. CDR3: CASSRDQSWRKEQFF. CDR3 in DNA: TGCGCCAGCAGCCGAGACCAGAGCTGGAGGAAAGAGCAGTTCTTC.

The rearrangement joins TRBV7-7 to TRBJ2-1; D is perhaps TRBD2 (6 bases). The CDR3 runs to 12 residues. Trimming left V 5 bases short and J 10 bases short, with 12 bases between. Germline-derived CDR1 and CDR2 are SSHAT and FNYEAQ (reference sequence). The CDR3 nucleotides are TGTGCCAGCAGCCCCGGGGGAGTGGAGCAGTTCTTC. The encoded protein is CASSPGGVEQFF.

Turning to this clonotype: One junction end does not reproduce the germline sequence, and a read error may be involved. The V gene is TRBV6-6, the J gene TRBJ2-1; TRBD2 is a possible D gene (7 bases). Germline loops: CDR1 MNHNY, CDR2 SVGAGI (reference sequence). The CDR3 is made up of 16 amino acids. CDR3 residues: CANSYQDGGPGNEQFF. The CDR3 nucleotides read TGTGCCAACAGTTACCAGGACGGGGGGCCCGGCAATGAGCAGTTCTTC.

On this clonotype itself: Here the CDR3 omits its conserved ending phenylalanine or tryptophan, so a read error is the likely source. The rearrangement links TRBV11-2 to TRBJ1-5; TRBD1 is a possible D gene (6 bases). Germline V CDR1 and CDR2: SGHAT, FQNNGV. This CDR3 spans 17 amino acids. The DNA of the CDR3 is TGCGCCAGCCGCTTAGTAGGGGTAACAGGGAGCAATCAGCCCCAGCATTAT. The encoded protein is CASRLVGVTGSNQPQHY.

The rearrangement joins TRBV6-6 to TRBJ1-2; D gene ambiguous. CDR1 is MNHNY and CDR2 is SVGAGI in the germline V gene (reference sequence). This CDR3 comprises 14 residues. Deletions cut 10 bases from V and 4 bases from J, with 19 bases between. The CDR3 sequence: CANTTGPRSYGYTF. CDR3 bases: TGTGCCAACACCACGGGTCCCAGGAGCTATGGCTACACCTTC.

In the case of this clonotype: The CDR3 does not end in the conserved phenylalanine or tryptophan, so this is likely a read error. This rearrangement joins TRBV6-5 to TRBJ2-1; perhaps D is TRBD1 or TRBD2 (5 bases each). The CDR3 contains 16 residues. Germline values: CDR1 MNHEY, CDR2 SVGAGI. The CDR3 nucleotides are TGTACCAGCAGCCTGGGGACCAGCGGCTCCTACAATGAGCAGTTCTCC. Its protein is CTSSLGTSGSYNEQFS.

A note on this clonotype: The junction shows a germline mismatch at one end, possibly a read error. The chain carries TRBV7-8 and TRBJ2-2; D is possibly TRBD1 (5 bases). The CDR3 sequence is 15 residues long. Germline V gene data show CDR1 as SGHVS and CDR2 as FQNEAQ. CDR3 in DNA: TGTGACAGCAGAACAGGAGAATCCCCCTCCGGGGAGCTGTTTTTT. Its translation: CDSRTGESPSGELFF.

This sequence joins TRBV6-2 or TRBV6-3 and TRBJ2-7; tentative D call: TRBD2 (5 bases). Germline V lookup: CDR1 MNHEY, CDR2 SVGEGT. Trimming pared 8 bases from V and 2 bases from J, leaving 13 bases between. CDR3 size: 13 residues. The CDR3 region is CASDYEVPYEQYF. CDR3 DNA: TGTGCCAGCGACTACGAGGTACCCTACGAGCAGTACTTC.

The J gene is TRBJ2-7, the V gene TRBV29-1; D is perhaps TRBD1 (6 bases). The CDR3 sequence is 15 residues long. Germline values: CDR1 SQVTM, CDR2 ANQGSEA. The CDR3 spells CSDAGPDRNLYEQYF. In nucleotides, the CDR3 is TGCAGTGATGCCGGACCTGACAGGAATCTCTACGAGCAGTACTTC.

CDR3 in amino acids: CASSQGAAGKLEQYF. In DNA form, the CDR3 reads TGTGCCAGCAGCCAAGGGGCAGCGGGCAAGCTTGAGCAGTACTTC. The chain employs TRBV4-2 and TRBJ2-7; D possibly corresponds to TRBD2 (6 bases). V lost 1 base and J lost 7, with 17 bases in between. The CDR3 is made up of 15 amino acids. From germline, CDR1 is LGHNA and CDR2 YNFKEQ.

In the case of this clonotype: A read error may account for a junction end that differs from germline. The chain recombines TRBV12-3 or TRBV12-4 with TRBJ2-1; 7 nucleotides match TRBD2. The CDR3 sequence is 16 residues long. The CDR3 is CATRLGWAGDSNEQFF. The CDR3 nucleotides are TGTGCCACCAGACTGGGGTGGGCGGGAGATTCTAATGAGCAGTTCTTT.

The chain has TRBV12-3 or TRBV12-4 and TRBJ2-5; D unresolved. CDR3 length: 14 residues. Deletions cut 1 base from V and 10 bases from J, with 16 bases between. The CDR3 spells CASSLGITSRIQYF. The CDR3 DNA follows: TGTGCCAGCAGTTTAGGAATCACTTCTCGGATCCAGTACTTC.

With regard to this clonotype: This is likely a read error, given that the CDR3 carries no conserved phenylalanine or tryptophan at its end. This rearrangement joins TRBV11-2 to TRBJ2-6; D is possibly TRBD2 (6 bases). The CDR3 spans 21 residues. Germline assignment: CDR1 SGHAT and CDR2 FQNNGV. The CDR3 nucleotides are TGTGCAAGCAGCATGGGGGGAGACAGTGGCATTTCCCTCTCTGGGGCCAACGTCCTGACTTTA. This sequence encodes CASSMGGDSGISLSGANVLTL.

A note on this clonotype: An end of the junction differs from the germline gene, which may be a read error. V usage is TRBV5-1 and J usage is TRBJ2-1; maybe TRBD2 (5 bases). The CDR3 has 15 residues. Germline CDR1 reads SGHRS; CDR2 reads YFSETQ. The CDR3 DNA is TGCGCCAGCAGCTTGGTTAGGGAGCCCTACTATGAGCAGTTCTTC. This encodes CASSLVREPYYEQFF. Combining the CDR3 with reference TRBV5-1 and TRBJ2-1 gives the whole variable domain KAGVTQTPRYLIKTRGQQVTLSCSPISGHRSVSWYQQTPGQGLQFLFEYFSETQRNKGNFPGRFSGRQFSNSRSEMNVSTLELGDSALYLCASSLVREPYYEQFFGPGTRLTVL.